Following are 13 T cell receptor beta chains from one sample sequenced in a study of T-cell reconstitution after alpha-beta-depleted transplantation in children. Unique molecular identifiers were used to barcode this TCRbeta library. TCRdb processed the PCR reads anew with MiXCR; each CDR3 protein has one entry. This sample has about 590,000 distinct CDR3 sequences; approximately 12% occur once, and the top ten carry about 2%. The sample consisted of PBMCs, mostly from graft donor cells, taken 360 days after TCRalphabeta/CD19-depleted stem cell transplant. The receptor set was obtained from a male patient between 10 and 17 years old who had a stem cell transplant for acute myeloid leukemia, so the T cells may come from the graft donor.

The sample holds many counts of this clonotype. The chain uses TRBV28 and TRBJ2-7; D is unclear. Germline lookup yields CDR1 MDHEN and CDR2 SYDVKM. The CDR3 sequence is 12 residues long. V dropped 2 bases and J dropped 7 bases, with 9 bases sitting between them. The CDR3 sequence is CASSLTLQEQYF. As DNA, the CDR3 is TGTGCCAGCAGTTTAACCCTCCAAGAGCAGTACTTC. Filled out from reference TRBV28 and TRBJ2-7, the complete variable domain reads DVKVTQSSRYLVKRTGEKVFLECVQDMDHENMFWYRQDPGLGLRLIYFSYDVKMKEKGDIPEGYSVSREKKERFSLILESASTNQTSMYLCASSLTLQEQYFGPGTRLTVT.

The chain combines TRBV4-2 with TRBJ1-2; D not resolved. Germline V lookup: CDR1 LGHNA, CDR2 YNFKEQ. CDR3 size: 15 residues. Trimming pared 0 bases from V and 2 bases from J, leaving 10 bases between. The CDR3 sequence is CASSQEKDRNYGYTF. DNA of the CDR3: TGTGCCAGCAGCCAAGAGAAGGACCGCAACTATGGCTACACCTTC.

Points on this clonotype: The junction does not match germline at one end; this may be a read error. The CDR3, as DNA: TGTGCCAGCACCTTACCCGGACTACCACAAGAGACCCAGTACTTC. This encodes CASTLPGLPQETQYF. V is TRBV7-2 and J is TRBJ2-5; maybe TRBD2 (6 bases). The germline V gene has CDR1 SGHTA and CDR2 FQGNSA. The CDR3 contains 15 residues.

This clonotype showed up many times. This rearrangement joins TRBV29-1 to TRBJ2-1; TRBD1 or TRBD2 may be the D gene (6 bases each). CDR1 SQVTM and CDR2 ANQGSEA come from the germline V gene. This CDR3 is 14 amino acids long. The V and J ends lost 5 bases and 3 bases respectively, with 14 bases between them. The CDR3 protein is CSVQLGGRYNEQFF. The CDR3, as DNA: TGCAGCGTTCAACTAGGGGGGCGCTACAATGAGCAGTTCTTC.

This clonotype was picked up a small number of times. The V and J genes are TRBV18 and TRBJ2-1; either TRBD1 or TRBD2 may supply D (6 bases each). The germline V and J ends were trimmed by 3 bases and 9 bases, with 12 bases remaining between them. Germline lookup yields CDR1 KGHSH and CDR2 LQKENI. CDR3 length: 13 amino acids. The CDR3 sequence is CASSPEQGGEQFF. CDR3 DNA sequence: TGTGCCAGCTCACCGGAACAGGGAGGTGAGCAGTTCTTC.

This clonotype came up many times. The V gene is TRBV20-1, the J gene TRBJ2-1; TRBD2 matches 8 bases. There are 16 residues in the CDR3. Germline V gene data show CDR1 as DFQATT and CDR2 as SNEGSKA (reference sequence). V shed 2 bases, J shed 1 base, and the junction held 7 bases outside the gene matches. The CDR3 is CSARPTSGRSYNEQFF. CDR3 nucleotide sequence: TGCAGTGCTAGACCCACTAGCGGACGGTCCTACAATGAGCAGTTCTTC.

This clonotype appeared a few times. In DNA, the CDR3 is TGCAGTGCCGCCGGGACTAGCGGGATTAGGGTTCAGTACTTC. Protein sequence: CSAAGTSGIRVQYF. The chain uses TRBV20-1 and TRBJ2-4, with 13 bases fitting TRBD2. Germline-derived CDR1 and CDR2 are DFQATT and SNEGSKA (reference sequence). This CDR3 has 14 amino acids. Trimming took 6 bases from V and 11 from J; bases not matched to a gene: 10.

The chain couples TRBV29-1 to TRBJ2-7; D unclear. In germline, CDR1 is SQVTM, CDR2 ANQGSEA. The CDR3 runs to 13 residues. Trimming left V 5 bases short and J 5 bases short, with 16 bases between. The CDR3 DNA reads TGCAGCGTTACTCCCCTGGACCACCACGAGCAGTACTTC. Protein product: CSVTPLDHHEQYF.

This clonotype was counted between two and nine times. The chain has TRBV20-1 and TRBJ2-7, with unresolved D. CDR3 size: 13 residues. Trimming took off 0 bases at V and 4 bases at J, with 10 bases between the two ends. Germline loops: CDR1 DFQATT, CDR2 SNEGSKA (reference sequence). The CDR3 reads CSARDPVRYEQYF. As DNA, the CDR3 is TGCAGTGCTAGAGATCCCGTCCGGTACGAGCAGTACTTC.

This clonotype was recorded at least ten times. The chain has TRBV28 and TRBJ1-6, with D hard to call. Looked up from germline, CDR1 is MDHEN and CDR2 is SYDVKM. The CDR3 totals 15 residues. The V gene lost 7 bases and the J gene lost 1 base, with 11 bases spanning the gap. The CDR3 sequence is CASTSQGSYNSPLHF. The CDR3 region has the DNA TGTGCCAGCACCTCCCAAGGGTCCTATAATTCACCCCTCCACTTT.

The chain links TRBV20-1 to TRBJ1-1; no clear D. CDR3 length: 13 amino acids. Trimming removed 0 bases at V and 3 bases at J, with 8 bases between. Germline V CDR1 and CDR2: DFQATT, SNEGSKA (reference sequence). CDR3 loop: CSARDWSDTEAFF. CDR3 bases: TGCAGTGCTAGAGATTGGAGCGACACTGAAGCTTTCTTT.

This clonotype was picked up many times. The V gene is TRBV29-1, the J gene TRBJ2-7, with TRBD2 identical over 7 bases. The length of the CDR3 is 12 residues. V shed 8 bases, J shed 5 bases, and the junction held 9 bases outside the gene matches. CDR1 is SQVTM, CDR2 ANQGSEA, per germline. The CDR3 reads CSMTAGIHEQYF. The CDR3 nucleotides are TGCAGCATGACAGCGGGAATCCACGAGCAGTACTTC.

This clonotype was seen a handful of times. V gene TRBV18 combines with J gene TRBJ2-5, with TRBD1 matching over 7 bases. CDR3 length: 13 amino acids. From germline, CDR1 is KGHSH and CDR2 LQKENI. Trimming at V came to 7 bases and at J to 2 bases, leaving 4 bases not matched to a gene. The DNA of the CDR3 is TGTGCCAGCTTCCCGACAGGGCAAGAGACCCAGTACTTC. Amino acids: CASFPTGQETQYF.